The T cell receptor beta chain under discussion was sequenced for a study of blood T cell repertoires in COVID-19. Study summary: Samples came from the United States, Italy and Spain, spanning acute and convalescent COVID-19. The cDNA or gDNA used as material had been derived from T cells, B-cell-depleted T cells, or PBMCs.

The V gene lost 2 bases and the J gene lost 8 bases, with 9 bases spanning the gap. The CDR3 loop spans 12 amino acids. Germline V CDR1 and CDR2: SGHTA, FQGNSA. Authors' methods: Researchers report that nucleated cell counts were estimated from reference gene primer amplification. Libraries were prepared by immunoSEQ multiplex PCR; TCRdb keeps only in-frame clonotypes and omits some of them. V, J and clone size are taken as reported in that table, and D and trimming were inferred from the DNA itself. The sample yields hundreds of thousands of clones, about 87% seen once. The chain employs TRBV7-2 and TRBJ1-2; unclear D gene. The sequence derives from a man between 60 and 70 years old with acute or convalescent COVID-19. Sequencing used peripheral blood. The CDR3 spells CASSLNPGGYTF. CDR3 in DNA: TGTGCCAGCAGCTTAAACCCAGGCGGCTACACCTTC.